This T cell receptor beta chain stems from a study of CD8+CD57+ T cells in acquired aplastic anemia. Looking at the study overall: Sorted CD4+ and CD8+ cells gave an average of approximately 3.1 ug of DNA. Healthy donors yielded roughly 9.8 million CD4+ cell reads on average.

The CDR3 spans 15 residues. V lost 5 bases and J lost 3, with 20 bases in between. CDR1 GTSNPN and CDR2 SVGIG come from the germline V gene (reference sequence). The study's findings and limits: Patients had around 30 CD8+ CDR3 sequences in common with controls (the shared set). Between patients and controls, CD8+ Simpson's diversity did not vary significantly.

As regards this clonotype: Its specificity is not known.

For CDR3 and TCR beta VDJ profiling, genomic DNA was the template used. In TCRdb, the reads were re-called with MiXCR into one record per CDR3 protein. Here the sample spans 150,000 to 200,000 distinct CDR3 sequences, around 40% being singletons. The V gene is TRBV30, the J gene TRBJ2-7; a possible D gene is TRBD1 (6 bases). Material: sorted CD4+, CD8+, or CD8+CD57+ T cells (not recorded which) from PBMCs. This TCR derives from a human donor in good health. The CDR3 region is CAWDRGTGIGYEQYF. The DNA of the CDR3 is TGTGCCTGGGACCGCGGTACAGGGATCGGCTACGAGCAGTACTTC.